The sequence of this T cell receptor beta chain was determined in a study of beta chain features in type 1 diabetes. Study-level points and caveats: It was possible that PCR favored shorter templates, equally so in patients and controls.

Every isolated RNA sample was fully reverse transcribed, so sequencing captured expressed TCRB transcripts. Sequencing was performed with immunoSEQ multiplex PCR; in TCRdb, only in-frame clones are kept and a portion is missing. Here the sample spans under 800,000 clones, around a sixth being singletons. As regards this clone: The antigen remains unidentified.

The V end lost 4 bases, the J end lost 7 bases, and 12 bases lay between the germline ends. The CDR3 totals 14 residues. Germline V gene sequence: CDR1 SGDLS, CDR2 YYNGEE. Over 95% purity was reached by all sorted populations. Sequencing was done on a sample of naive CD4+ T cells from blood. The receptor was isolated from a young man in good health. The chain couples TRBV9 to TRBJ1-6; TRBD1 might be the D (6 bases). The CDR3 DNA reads TGTGCCAGCAGCTGGGACACTAGGAATTCACCCCTCCACTTT. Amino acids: CASSWDTRNSPLHF.